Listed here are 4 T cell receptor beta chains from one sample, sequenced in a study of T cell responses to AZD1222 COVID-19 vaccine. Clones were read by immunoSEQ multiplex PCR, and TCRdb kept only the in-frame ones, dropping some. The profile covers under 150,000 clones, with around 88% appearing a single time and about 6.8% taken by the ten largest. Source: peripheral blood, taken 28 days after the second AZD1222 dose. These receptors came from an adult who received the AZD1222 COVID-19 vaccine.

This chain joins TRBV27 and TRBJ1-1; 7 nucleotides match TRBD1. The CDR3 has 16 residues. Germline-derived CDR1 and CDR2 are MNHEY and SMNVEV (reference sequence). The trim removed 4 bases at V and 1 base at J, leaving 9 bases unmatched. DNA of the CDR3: TGTGCCAGCAGTTCGAGGGGGCGCGAGCCGAACACTGAAGCTTTCTTT. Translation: CASSSRGREPNTEAFF.

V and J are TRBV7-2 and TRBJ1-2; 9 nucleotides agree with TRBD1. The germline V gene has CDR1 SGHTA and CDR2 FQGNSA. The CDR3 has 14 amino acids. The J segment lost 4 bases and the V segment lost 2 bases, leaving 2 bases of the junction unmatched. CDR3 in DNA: TGTGCCAGCAGCTTAACAGGGGGCATCTATGGCTACACCTTC. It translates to CASSLTGGIYGYTF.

CDR3 amino acids: CASSSRQGSNSPLHF. The CDR3 DNA is TGTGCCAGCAGTAGCAGACAGGGGAGTAATTCACCCCTCCACTTT. This sequence joins TRBV6-6 and TRBJ1-6; TRBD1 aligns across 8 bases. CDR1 and CDR2 from the germline V gene are MNHNY and SVGAGI (reference sequence). Trimming cost V 5 bases and J 6 bases; bases outside gene matches: 6. CDR3 length: 15 residues.

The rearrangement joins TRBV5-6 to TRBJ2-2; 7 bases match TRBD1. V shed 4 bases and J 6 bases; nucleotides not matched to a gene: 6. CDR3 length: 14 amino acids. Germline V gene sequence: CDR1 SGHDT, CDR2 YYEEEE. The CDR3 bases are TGTGCCAGCAGCAGATTAACAGGGGCCGGGGAGCTGTTTTTT. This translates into CASSRLTGAGELFF.